This is a list of T cell receptor beta chains from one sample in a study of blood T cell repertoires in COVID-19. Sequencing used immunoSEQ multiplex PCR; TCRdb keeps in-frame clones, though not all of them. The table lists nearly 200,000 clones, 89% of them singletons, with 7.5% to 10% in the top ten. Sequenced material: PBMCs or T cells enriched from blood (not recorded which). All receptors come from a young woman who had recovered from COVID-19. Each CDR3 is given with its conserved first and last residue. D genes are given only for firm matches. Clone size appears in some rows only: once, few, many, or a class for an expanded clone.

NA	TRBJ1-5	TRBV3-1/TRBV3-2	NA	TGTGCCAGCAGCCATGGCGGTAGCAATCAGCCCCAGCATTTT	CASSHGGSNQPQHF
NA	TRBJ2-7	TRBV12-5	NA	TGTGCTAGTGGTTTGGTATTGGGGAGAGCGGTTAGCTCCTACGAGCAGTACTTC	CASGLVLGRAVSSYEQYF
NA	TRBJ2-3	TRBV19	NA	TGTGCCAGTAGTATAGAGCTAGCGATTAGCACAGATACGCAGTATTTT	CASSIELAISTDTQYF
NA	TRBJ1-6	TRBV9	NA	TGTGCCAGCAGCGTATTTGGAGACCCTCGAGGCAATTCACCCCTCCACTTT	CASSVFGDPRGNSPLHF
NA	TRBJ2-2	TRBV30	TRBD1	TGTGCCTGGATTATGACAGGGTTCTCCGGGGAGCTGTTTTTT	CAWIMTGFSGELFF
NA	TRBJ1-5	TRBV7-2	NA	TGTGCCAGCAGCTTAGCTCCGGATCAGCCCCAGCATTTT	CASSLAPDQPQHF
NA	TRBJ1-2	TRBV30	TRBD1	TGTGCCTGGAGCTCAGGGGGAGTTTACACCTTC	CAWSSGGVYTF
once	TRBJ1-6	TRBV6-5	NA	TGTGCCAGCATAAGAAACAGTAACGATAATTCACCCCTCCACTTT	CASIRNSNDNSPLHF
NA	TRBJ2-1	TRBV19	NA	TGTGCCAGTAGTTTGTCTTCGGCCTACAATGAGCAGTTCTTC	CASSLSSAYNEQFF
NA	TRBJ1-6	TRBV2	TRBD1	TGTGCCAGCAGGCTGGACAGGGCTAATTCACCCCTCCACTTT	CASRLDRANSPLHF
NA	TRBJ1-2	TRBV6-5	TRBD1	TGTGCCAGCGCCAGGGGGCCTTCTCTCTATGGCTACACCTTC	CASARGPSLYGYTF
NA	TRBJ1-6	TRBV9	NA	TGTGCCAGCAGCGTAAATGCAGCGCCACCCCTCCACTTT	CASSVNAAPPLHF
NA	TRBJ2-1	TRBV25-1	TRBD2	TGTGCCAGCAGTGATTCGACTAGCGACTCCTACAATGAGCAGTTCTTC	CASSDSTSDSYNEQFF
NA	TRBJ2-3	TRBV28	NA	TGTGCCAGCACCGACCTAGAGACCCAGGGGCGTTATACGCAGTATTTT	CASTDLETQGRYTQYF
NA	TRBJ2-7	TRBV2	NA	TGTGCCACCCGACAGGACTCCTACGAGCAGTACTTC	CATRQDSYEQYF
once	TRBJ2-3	TRBV18	TRBD2	TGTGCCAGCTCACCACGGGGGGGGACAGATACGCAGTATTTT	CASSPRGGTDTQYF
NA	TRBJ2-7	TRBV27	TRBD1	TGTGCCAGCAGTCTTATTTCGAGTGGACAGGGGTACGAGCAGTACTTC	CASSLISSGQGYEQYF
NA	TRBJ1-3	TRBV4-1	NA	TGCGCCAGCAGCCTAAGATTCGGACAGAACCTTGGAAACACCATATATTTT	CASSLRFGQNLGNTIYF
NA	TRBJ1-1	TRBV18	TRBD1	TGTGCCAGCTCACGGGACAGCCCTGAAGCTTTCTTT	CASSRDSPEAFF
NA	TRBJ1-2	TRBV30	NA	TGTGCCTGGAGTGTAGACAGCCGACGAAGGGGCTACACCTTC	CAWSVDSRRRGYTF
NA	TRBJ1-2	TRBV19	NA	TGTGCCAGTAGGAGTATTGATGTCACAGAGACTAACTATGGCTACACCTTC	CASRSIDVTETNYGYTF
NA	TRBJ1-2	TRBV6-2/TRBV6-3	NA	TGTGCCAGCAGTTACTCAAACAGATACTATGGCTACACCTTC	CASSYSNRYYGYTF
NA	TRBJ1-3	TRBV15	NA	TGTGCCACTTCAGGGACAACTGGAAACACCATATATTTT	CATSGTTGNTIYF
NA	TRBJ1-2	TRBV7-9	TRBD1	TGTGCCAGCAGCCCCTGGGACAGGGAAGGCTACACCTTC	CASSPWDREGYTF
NA	TRBJ2-3	TRBV7-9	TRBD2	TGTGCCAGCATCGGTAGCGGGGGGCCCAAACCGCTCACAGATACGCAGTATTTT	CASIGSGGPKPLTDTQYF
NA	TRBJ2-7	TRBV5-6	NA	TGTGCCAGCAGCTTAGGTAGCGGATTCTACGAGCAGTACTTC	CASSLGSGFYEQYF
NA	TRBJ1-1	TRBV3-1/TRBV3-2	TRBD1	TGTGCCAGCAGCCTCGGACAGGCAGGAGCTTTCTTT	CASSLGQAGAFF
NA	TRBJ1-5	TRBV19	TRBD1	TGTGCCAGTAGTATCGGGATTGACAGGGAGGGCAATCAGCCCCAGCATTTT	CASSIGIDREGNQPQHF
NA	TRBJ1-2	TRBV7-9	NA	TGTGCCAGCAGCTCCCTCCAGGGTCGCTATGGCTACACCTTC	CASSSLQGRYGYTF